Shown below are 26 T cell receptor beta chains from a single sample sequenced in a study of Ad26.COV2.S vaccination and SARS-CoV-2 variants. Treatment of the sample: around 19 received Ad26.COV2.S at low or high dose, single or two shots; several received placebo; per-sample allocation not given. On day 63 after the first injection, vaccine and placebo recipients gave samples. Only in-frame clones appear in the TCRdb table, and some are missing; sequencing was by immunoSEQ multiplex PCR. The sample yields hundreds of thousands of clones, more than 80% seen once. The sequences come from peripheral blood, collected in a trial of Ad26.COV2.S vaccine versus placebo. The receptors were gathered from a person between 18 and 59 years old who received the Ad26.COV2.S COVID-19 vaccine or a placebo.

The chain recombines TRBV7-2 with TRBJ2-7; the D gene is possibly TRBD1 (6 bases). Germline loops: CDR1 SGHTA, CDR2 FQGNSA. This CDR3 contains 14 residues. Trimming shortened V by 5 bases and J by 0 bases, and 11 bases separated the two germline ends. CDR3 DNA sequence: TGTGCCAGCAGCCCCCGGGACAACTCCTACGAGCAGTACTTC. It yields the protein CASSPRDNSYEQYF.

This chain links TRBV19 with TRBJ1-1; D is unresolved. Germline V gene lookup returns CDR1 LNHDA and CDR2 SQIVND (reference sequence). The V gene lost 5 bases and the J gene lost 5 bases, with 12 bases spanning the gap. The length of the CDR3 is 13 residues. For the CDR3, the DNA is TGTGCCAGTAGTGTGGGCCCGGGGACTGAAGCTTTCTTT. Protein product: CASSVGPGTEAFF.

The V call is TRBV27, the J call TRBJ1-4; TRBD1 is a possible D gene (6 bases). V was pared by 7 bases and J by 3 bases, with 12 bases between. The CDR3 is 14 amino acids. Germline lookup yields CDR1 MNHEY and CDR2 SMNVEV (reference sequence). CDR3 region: CASMRQAANEKLFF. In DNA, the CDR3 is TGTGCCAGCATGCGACAGGCTGCTAATGAAAAACTGTTTTTT.

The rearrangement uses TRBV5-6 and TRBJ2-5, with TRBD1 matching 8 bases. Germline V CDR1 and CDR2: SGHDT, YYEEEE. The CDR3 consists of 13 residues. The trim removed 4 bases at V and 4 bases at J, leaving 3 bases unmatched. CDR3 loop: CASSRTGRETQYF. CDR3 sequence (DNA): TGTGCCAGCAGCCGGACAGGGAGAGAGACCCAGTACTTC.

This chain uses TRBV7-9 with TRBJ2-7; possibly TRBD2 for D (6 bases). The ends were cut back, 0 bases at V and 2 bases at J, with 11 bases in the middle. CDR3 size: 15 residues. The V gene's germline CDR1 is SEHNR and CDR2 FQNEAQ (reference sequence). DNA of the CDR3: TGTGCCAGCAGCTTAGCGGTTGCTAGCGCCTACGAGCAGTACTTC. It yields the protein CASSLAVASAYEQYF.

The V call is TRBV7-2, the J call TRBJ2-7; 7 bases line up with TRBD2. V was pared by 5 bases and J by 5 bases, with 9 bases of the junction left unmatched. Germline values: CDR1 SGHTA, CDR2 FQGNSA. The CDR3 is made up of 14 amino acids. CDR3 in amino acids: CASSPGGFGDEQYF. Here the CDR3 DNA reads TGTGCCAGCAGCCCGGGAGGTTTCGGCGACGAGCAGTACTTC.

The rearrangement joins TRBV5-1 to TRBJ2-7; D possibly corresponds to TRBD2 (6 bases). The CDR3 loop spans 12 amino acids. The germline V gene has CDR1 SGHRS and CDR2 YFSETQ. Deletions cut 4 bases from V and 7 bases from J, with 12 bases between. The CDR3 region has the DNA TGCGCCAGCAGCGCCCCCGGACTAGAGCAGTACTTC. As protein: CASSAPGLEQYF.

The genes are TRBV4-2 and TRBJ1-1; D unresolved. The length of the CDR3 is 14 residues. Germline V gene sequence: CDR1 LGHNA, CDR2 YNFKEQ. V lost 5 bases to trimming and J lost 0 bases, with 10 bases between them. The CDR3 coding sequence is TGTGCCAGCAGCGGTACGGGAGTGAACACTGAAGCTTTCTTT. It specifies CASSGTGVNTEAFF.

The CDR3 region has the DNA TGTGCCTGGAGTGTATCCCCAGGGAACTATGGCTACACCTTC. It translates to CAWSVSPGNYGYTF. The chain is built from TRBV30 and TRBJ1-2; tentatively, D is TRBD1 (5 bases). Trimming pared 0 bases from V and 2 bases from J, leaving 10 bases between. The CDR3 is 14 residues long. Per germline, CDR1 GTSNPN and CDR2 SVGIG (reference sequence).

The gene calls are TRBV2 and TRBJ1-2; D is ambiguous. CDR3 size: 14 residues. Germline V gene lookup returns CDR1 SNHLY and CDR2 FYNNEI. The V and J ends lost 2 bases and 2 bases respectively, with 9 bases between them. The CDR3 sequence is CASSERGLNYGYTF. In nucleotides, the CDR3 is TGTGCCAGCAGTGAACGCGGACTAAACTATGGCTACACCTTC.

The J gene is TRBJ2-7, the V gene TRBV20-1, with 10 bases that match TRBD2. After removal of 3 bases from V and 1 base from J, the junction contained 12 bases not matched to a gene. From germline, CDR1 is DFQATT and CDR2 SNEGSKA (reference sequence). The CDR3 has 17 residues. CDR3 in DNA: TGCAGTGCTAGTACCCCCCCTAGCGGGAGTTGGTCCTACGAGCAGTACTTC. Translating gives CSASTPPSGSWSYEQYF.

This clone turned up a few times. This chain's CDR3 is CASSPRAAWLETQYF. CDR3 sequence (DNA): TGTGCCAGCAGCCCGCGGGCTGCATGGCTTGAGACCCAGTACTTC. The rearrangement uses TRBV7-2 and TRBJ2-5, with a tentative D call TRBD2 (5 bases). The germline V gene encodes CDR1 SGHTA and CDR2 FQGNSA. V lost 5 bases and J 5 bases, leaving 18 bases between the germline ends. The CDR3 extends over 15 amino acids.

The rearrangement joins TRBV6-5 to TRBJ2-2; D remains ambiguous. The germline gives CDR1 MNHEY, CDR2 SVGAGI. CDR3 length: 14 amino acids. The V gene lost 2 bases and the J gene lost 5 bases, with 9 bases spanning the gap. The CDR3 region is CASSYGDLTGELFF. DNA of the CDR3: TGTGCCAGCAGTTACGGGGATTTAACCGGGGAGCTGTTTTTT.

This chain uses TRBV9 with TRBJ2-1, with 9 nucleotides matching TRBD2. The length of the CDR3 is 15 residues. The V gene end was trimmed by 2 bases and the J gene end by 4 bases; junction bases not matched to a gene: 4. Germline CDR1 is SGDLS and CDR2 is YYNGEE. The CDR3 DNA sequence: TGTGCCAGCAGCGTTAATAGCGGGGGTTACAATGAGCAGTTCTTC. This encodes CASSVNSGGYNEQFF.

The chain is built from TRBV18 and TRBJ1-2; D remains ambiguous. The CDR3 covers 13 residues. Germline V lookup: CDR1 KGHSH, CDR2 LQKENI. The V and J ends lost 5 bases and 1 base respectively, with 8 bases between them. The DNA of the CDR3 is TGTGCCAGCTCAACAGACTTTAACTATGGCTACACCTTC. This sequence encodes CASSTDFNYGYTF.

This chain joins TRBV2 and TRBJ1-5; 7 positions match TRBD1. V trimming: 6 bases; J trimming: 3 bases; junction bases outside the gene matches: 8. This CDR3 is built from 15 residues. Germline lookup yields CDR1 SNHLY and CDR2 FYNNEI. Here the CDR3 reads CASSPGQALNQPQHF. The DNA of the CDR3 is TGTGCCAGCAGCCCCGGACAGGCCCTCAATCAGCCCCAGCATTTT.

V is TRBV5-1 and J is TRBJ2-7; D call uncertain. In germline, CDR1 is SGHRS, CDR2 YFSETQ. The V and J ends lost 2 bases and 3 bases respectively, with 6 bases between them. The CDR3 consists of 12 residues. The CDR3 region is CASSLPNYEQYF. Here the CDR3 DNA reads TGCGCCAGCAGCTTACCGAACTACGAGCAGTACTTC.

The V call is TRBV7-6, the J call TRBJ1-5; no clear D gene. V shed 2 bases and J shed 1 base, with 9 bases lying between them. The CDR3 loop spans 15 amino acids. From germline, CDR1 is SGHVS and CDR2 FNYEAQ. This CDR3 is CASSLSTGSNQPQHF. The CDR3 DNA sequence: TGTGCCAGCAGCTTATCTACGGGGAGCAATCAGCCCCAGCATTTT.

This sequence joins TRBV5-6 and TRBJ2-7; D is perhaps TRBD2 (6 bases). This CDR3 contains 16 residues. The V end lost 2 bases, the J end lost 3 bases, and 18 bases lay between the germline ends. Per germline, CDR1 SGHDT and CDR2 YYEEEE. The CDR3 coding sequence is TGTGCCAGCAGCTTCAGGTCCCGGCAGGGAGGCTACGAGCAGTACTTC. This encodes CASSFRSRQGGYEQYF.

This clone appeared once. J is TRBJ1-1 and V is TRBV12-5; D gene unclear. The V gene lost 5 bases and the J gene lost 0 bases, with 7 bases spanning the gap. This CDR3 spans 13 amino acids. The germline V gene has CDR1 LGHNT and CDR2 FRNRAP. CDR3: CASGPQMNTEAFF. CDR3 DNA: TGTGCTAGTGGTCCTCAGATGAACACTGAAGCTTTCTTT.

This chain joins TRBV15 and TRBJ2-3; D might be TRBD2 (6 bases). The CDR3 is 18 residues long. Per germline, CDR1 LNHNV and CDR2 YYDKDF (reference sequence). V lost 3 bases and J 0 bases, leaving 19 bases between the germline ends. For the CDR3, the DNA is TGTGCCACCAGCAGGGCTCCGAGGGGACTTCCTAGCACAGATACGCAGTATTTT. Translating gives CATSRAPRGLPSTDTQYF.

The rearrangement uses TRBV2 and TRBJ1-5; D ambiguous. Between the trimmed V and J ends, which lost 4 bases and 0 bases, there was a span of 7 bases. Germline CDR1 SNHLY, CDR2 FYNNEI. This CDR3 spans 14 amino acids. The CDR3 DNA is TGTGCCAGCAGTGTGGAGTATAGCAATCAGCCCCAGCATTTT. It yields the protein CASSVEYSNQPQHF.

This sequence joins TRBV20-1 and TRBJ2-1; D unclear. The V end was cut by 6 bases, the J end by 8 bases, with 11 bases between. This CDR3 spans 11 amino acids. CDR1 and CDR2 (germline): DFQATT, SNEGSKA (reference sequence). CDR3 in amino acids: CSALRLDEQFF. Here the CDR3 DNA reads TGCAGTGCCCTGCGCTTGGATGAGCAGTTCTTC.

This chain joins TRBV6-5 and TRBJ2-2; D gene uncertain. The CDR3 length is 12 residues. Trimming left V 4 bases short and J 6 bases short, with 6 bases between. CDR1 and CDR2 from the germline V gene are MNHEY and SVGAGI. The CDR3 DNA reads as TGTGCCAGCAGTTCCGGCGCCGGGGAGCTGTTTTTT. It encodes CASSSGAGELFF.

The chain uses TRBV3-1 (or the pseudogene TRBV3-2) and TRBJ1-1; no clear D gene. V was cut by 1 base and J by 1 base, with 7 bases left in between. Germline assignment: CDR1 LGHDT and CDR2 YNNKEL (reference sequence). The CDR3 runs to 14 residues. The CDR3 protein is CASSQGWENTEAFF. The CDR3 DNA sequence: TGTGCCAGCAGCCAAGGTTGGGAGAACACTGAAGCTTTCTTT.

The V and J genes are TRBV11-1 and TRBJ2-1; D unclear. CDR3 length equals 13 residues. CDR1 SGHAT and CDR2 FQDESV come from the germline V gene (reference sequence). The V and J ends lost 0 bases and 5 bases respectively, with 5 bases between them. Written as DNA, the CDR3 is TGTGCCAGCAGCTTAGCGGCAGACAATGAGCAGTTCTTC. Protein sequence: CASSLAADNEQFF. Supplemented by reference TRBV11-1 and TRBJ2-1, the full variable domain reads EAEVAQSPRYKITEKSQAVAFWCDPISGHATLYWYRQILGQGPELLVQFQDESVVDDSQLPKDRFSAERLKGVDSTLKIQPAELGDSAMYLCASSLAADNEQFFGPGTRLTVL.